Listed below are T cell receptor beta chains from one sample, sequenced in a study of response to subunit inactivated influenza vaccine. TCRdb reprocessed the RT-PCR reads with MiXCR, giving one entry per CDR3 protein. Of over 800,000 distinct CDR3 sequences listed, 21% are singletons. The starting material was PBMCs from blood, obtained approximately 5 days after vaccination. The source is a man aged 50 to 59 who received an inactivated influenza vaccine. Both conserved end residues are part of each CDR3. The order of the fields is J gene, D gene, V gene, CDR3 length, clone size, CDR3 protein, CDR3 DNA. D genes are given only for firm matches. A row's size may be missing; if present it is once, few, many or a size class.

j_gene: TRBJ1-4
d_gene: -
v_gene: TRBV6-5
len: 14
abundance: -
CDR3aa: CASSYSGRHEKLFF
CDR3nt: TGTGCCAGCAGTTACTCGGGACGGCACGAAAAACTGTTTTTT

j_gene: TRBJ1-1
d_gene: -
v_gene: TRBV28
len: 14
abundance: few
CDR3aa: CASSFSLARSEAFF
CDR3nt: TGTGCCAGCAGTTTTTCACTGGCGCGTTCTGAAGCTTTCTTT

j_gene: TRBJ2-1
d_gene: -
v_gene: TRBV29-1
len: 12
abundance: many
CDR3aa: CSGEQGLRGQFF
CDR3nt: TGCAGCGGCGAACAAGGATTGAGGGGGCAGTTCTTC

j_gene: TRBJ2-1
d_gene: TRBD2
v_gene: TRBV10-3
len: 14
abundance: -
CDR3aa: CAIRQSRGGDEQFF
CDR3nt: TGTGCCATCAGACAGTCACGGGGGGGGGATGAGCAGTTCTTC

j_gene: TRBJ1-4
d_gene: -
v_gene: TRBV20-1
len: 13
abundance: -
CDR3aa: CSAEHRQGEKLFF
CDR3nt: TGCAGTGCCGAACACAGGCAAGGGGAAAAACTGTTTTTT

j_gene: TRBJ1-1
d_gene: -
v_gene: TRBV2
len: 16
abundance: -
CDR3aa: CASNSGLLGLDTEAFF
CDR3nt: TGTGCCAGCAATAGTGGTTTATTAGGTTTAGACACTGAAGCTTTCTTT

j_gene: TRBJ2-7
d_gene: TRBD2
v_gene: TRBV20-1
len: 14
abundance: few
CDR3aa: CSAPFAGDFYEQYF
CDR3nt: TGCAGTGCACCCTTTGCGGGAGACTTCTACGAGCAGTACTTC

j_gene: TRBJ2-2
d_gene: -
v_gene: TRBV24-1
len: 18
abundance: -
CDR3aa: CAPISYLERTKNTGELFF
CDR3nt: TGTGCCCCAATTTCATACCTAGAACGGACAAAGAACACCGGGGAGCTGTTTTTT

j_gene: TRBJ2-2
d_gene: TRBD2
v_gene: TRBV6-1
len: 16
abundance: -
CDR3aa: CASSSRTSPGTGELFF
CDR3nt: TGTGCCAGCAGTAGCCGGACTAGCCCGGGCACCGGGGAGCTGTTTTTT

j_gene: TRBJ2-6
d_gene: -
v_gene: TRBV10-1
len: 15
abundance: few
CDR3aa: CASSDRVTGANVLTF
CDR3nt: TGCGCCAGCAGTGACCGGGTTACTGGGGCCAACGTCCTGACTTTC

j_gene: TRBJ2-3
d_gene: -
v_gene: TRBV20-1
len: 15
abundance: -
CDR3aa: CSAQARAVSTDTQYF
CDR3nt: TGCAGTGCCCAGGCCCGGGCCGTGAGCACAGATACGCAGTATTTT

j_gene: TRBJ2-5
d_gene: TRBD2
v_gene: TRBV7-9
len: 16
abundance: -
CDR3aa: CASSLSAGTGGETQYF
CDR3nt: TGTGCCAGCAGCTTATCCGCGGGGACGGGAGGGGAGACCCAGTACTTC

j_gene: TRBJ2-7
d_gene: -
v_gene: TRBV12-3/TRBV12-4
len: 12
abundance: many
CDR3aa: CASSRESYEQYF
CDR3nt: TGTGCCAGCAGCCGGGAGTCCTACGAGCAGTACTTC

j_gene: TRBJ1-4
d_gene: -
v_gene: TRBV20-1
len: 13
abundance: many
CDR3aa: CSAEDSSYEKLFF
CDR3nt: TGCAGTGCCGAGGACAGTTCGTACGAAAAACTGTTTTTT

j_gene: TRBJ2-5
d_gene: TRBD2
v_gene: TRBV9
len: 18
abundance: -
CDR3aa: CASSVAPSGPSGESTQYF
CDR3nt: TGTGCCAGCAGCGTAGCCCCCTCTGGACCTAGCGGGGAGTCGACCCAGTACTTC

j_gene: TRBJ2-1
d_gene: -
v_gene: TRBV3-1
len: 16
abundance: -
CDR3aa: CASSYRLNRSPNEQFF
CDR3nt: TGTGCCAGCAGCTACCGACTAAACCGAAGCCCTAATGAGCAGTTCTTC

j_gene: TRBJ2-7
d_gene: -
v_gene: TRBV20-1
len: 13
abundance: -
CDR3aa: CSVPAGQGYEQYF
CDR3nt: TGCAGTGTTCCGGCGGGGCAGGGGTACGAGCAGTACTTC

j_gene: TRBJ2-7
d_gene: TRBD2
v_gene: TRBV5-1
len: 18
abundance: few
CDR3aa: CASSLGSFASGSSYEQYF
CDR3nt: TGCGCCAGCAGCTTGGGCTCTTTTGCTAGCGGTAGCTCCTACGAGCAGTACTTC

j_gene: TRBJ1-1
d_gene: -
v_gene: TRBV4-2
len: 16
abundance: once
CDR3aa: CASSQGLSVSNTEAFF
CDR3nt: TGTGCCAGCAGCCAAGGGCTATCCGTCTCGAACACTGAAGCTTTCTTT

j_gene: TRBJ2-7
d_gene: TRBD1
v_gene: TRBV7-6
len: 15
abundance: -
CDR3aa: CASSLGQGDIYEQYF
CDR3nt: TGTGCCAGCAGCTTGGGACAGGGGGACATCTACGAGCAGTACTTC

j_gene: TRBJ2-2
d_gene: TRBD1
v_gene: TRBV5-1
len: 16
abundance: few
CDR3aa: CASRDTTGVNTGELFF
CDR3nt: TGCGCCAGCAGAGATACTACAGGGGTGAACACCGGGGAGCTGTTTTTT

j_gene: TRBJ2-1
d_gene: -
v_gene: TRBV11-2
len: 18
abundance: few
CDR3aa: CASSQQPPGVKGRNEQFF
CDR3nt: TGTGCCAGCAGCCAGCAACCCCCAGGGGTTAAGGGAAGGAATGAGCAGTTCTTC

j_gene: TRBJ2-3
d_gene: -
v_gene: TRBV6-5
len: 15
abundance: few
CDR3aa: CASSYSVRSTDTQYF
CDR3nt: TGTGCCAGCAGTTACTCGGTGCGGAGCACAGATACGCAGTATTTT

j_gene: TRBJ1-1
d_gene: -
v_gene: TRBV29-1
len: 11
abundance: few
CDR3aa: CSVVSTPGAFF
CDR3nt: TGCAGCGTTGTTTCGACCCCTGGAGCTTTCTTT

j_gene: TRBJ1-1
d_gene: -
v_gene: TRBV20-1
len: 13
abundance: few
CDR3aa: CSVRDLFFTEAFF
CDR3nt: TGCAGTGTTAGAGACCTGTTTTTCACTGAAGCTTTCTTT

j_gene: TRBJ2-7
d_gene: -
v_gene: TRBV2
len: 15
abundance: many
CDR3aa: CASSLSWSWDYEQYF
CDR3nt: TGTGCCAGCAGTTTGAGCTGGTCTTGGGACTACGAGCAGTACTTC

j_gene: TRBJ2-1
d_gene: -
v_gene: TRBV7-9
len: 16
abundance: -
CDR3aa: CASSHPSGASYNEQFF
CDR3nt: TGTGCCAGCAGCCATCCCTCGGGGGCCTCCTACAATGAGCAGTTCTTC

j_gene: TRBJ2-5
d_gene: -
v_gene: TRBV5-1
len: 17
abundance: -
CDR3aa: CASSLGWTRAFQETQYF
CDR3nt: TGCGCCAGCAGCTTGGGTTGGACCAGGGCCTTCCAAGAGACCCAGTACTTC

j_gene: TRBJ1-6
d_gene: -
v_gene: TRBV20-1
len: 15
abundance: few
CDR3aa: CSAVDSLARDSPLHF
CDR3nt: TGCAGTGCTGTAGATTCTTTGGCGCGGGATTCACCCCTCCACTTT

j_gene: TRBJ2-5
d_gene: TRBD2
v_gene: TRBV27
len: 16
abundance: few
CDR3aa: CASNERLAGGQETQYF
CDR3nt: TGTGCCAGCAATGAGCGGCTAGCGGGAGGACAAGAGACCCAGTACTTC

j_gene: TRBJ2-5
d_gene: -
v_gene: TRBV20-1
len: 11
abundance: few
CDR3aa: CSAIHGETQYF
CDR3nt: TGCAGTGCTATACACGGGGAGACCCAGTACTTC

j_gene: TRBJ2-7
d_gene: -
v_gene: TRBV2
len: 12
abundance: few
CDR3aa: CASSVRAPEQYF
CDR3nt: TGTGCCAGCAGTGTGCGGGCCCCCGAGCAGTACTTC

j_gene: TRBJ2-7
d_gene: TRBD1
v_gene: TRBV6-2/TRBV6-3
len: 12
abundance: -
CDR3aa: CATGQGLYEQYF
CDR3nt: TGTGCCACCGGACAGGGGCTGTACGAGCAGTACTTC

j_gene: TRBJ2-5
d_gene: -
v_gene: TRBV15
len: 13
abundance: -
CDR3aa: CATSGRAQETQYF
CDR3nt: TGTGCCACCAGCGGGCGGGCGCAAGAGACCCAGTACTTC

j_gene: TRBJ2-5
d_gene: -
v_gene: TRBV27
len: 16
abundance: few
CDR3aa: CASSLSKGQVGETQYF
CDR3nt: TGTGCCAGCAGTTTAAGTAAGGGGCAGGTGGGAGAGACCCAGTACTTC

j_gene: TRBJ2-1
d_gene: -
v_gene: TRBV7-2
len: 13
abundance: -
CDR3aa: CASSFGHHDSQFF
CDR3nt: TGTGCCAGCAGCTTCGGACACCATGACTCCCAGTTCTTC

j_gene: TRBJ2-7
d_gene: -
v_gene: TRBV18
len: 16
abundance: few
CDR3aa: CASSPFPGNPSYEQYF
CDR3nt: TGTGCCAGCTCACCATTCCCCGGGAACCCATCCTACGAGCAGTACTTC

j_gene: TRBJ2-2
d_gene: TRBD2
v_gene: TRBV4-2
len: 16
abundance: -
CDR3aa: CASSQAGLPNTGELFF
CDR3nt: TGTGCCAGCAGCCAAGCGGGACTACCGAACACCGGGGAGCTGTTTTTT

j_gene: TRBJ1-5
d_gene: -
v_gene: TRBV7-2
len: 15
abundance: few
CDR3aa: CASSLVADSNQPQHF
CDR3nt: TGTGCCAGCAGCTTAGTGGCAGATAGCAATCAGCCCCAGCATTTT

j_gene: TRBJ1-4
d_gene: -
v_gene: TRBV5-6
len: 14
abundance: few
CDR3aa: CASSSGARNEKLFF
CDR3nt: TGTGCCAGCAGCTCCGGGGCCAGGAATGAAAAACTGTTTTTT

j_gene: TRBJ2-1
d_gene: TRBD1
v_gene: TRBV12-3/TRBV12-4
len: 16
abundance: -
CDR3aa: CASGLQTGGPYNEQFF
CDR3nt: TGTGCCAGCGGACTCCAGACAGGGGGCCCCTACAATGAGCAGTTCTTC

j_gene: TRBJ2-7
d_gene: -
v_gene: TRBV24-1
len: 14
abundance: -
CDR3aa: CATSDKAGHYEQYF
CDR3nt: TGTGCCACCAGTGATAAGGCGGGCCACTACGAGCAGTACTTC